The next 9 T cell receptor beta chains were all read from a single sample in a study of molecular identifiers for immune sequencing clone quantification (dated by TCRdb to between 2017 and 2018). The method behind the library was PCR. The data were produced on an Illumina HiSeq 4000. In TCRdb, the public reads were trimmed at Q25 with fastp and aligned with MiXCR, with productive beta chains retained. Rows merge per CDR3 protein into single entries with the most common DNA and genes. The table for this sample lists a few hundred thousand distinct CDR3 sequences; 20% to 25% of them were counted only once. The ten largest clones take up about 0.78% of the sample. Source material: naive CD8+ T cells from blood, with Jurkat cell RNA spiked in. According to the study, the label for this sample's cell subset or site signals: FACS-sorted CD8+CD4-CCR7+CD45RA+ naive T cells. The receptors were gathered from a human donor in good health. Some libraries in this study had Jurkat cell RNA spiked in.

The CDR3 DNA is TGTGCCAGTAGTATGATCCAGCGGGAGTTAAAAAACATTCAGTACTTC. Translation gives CASSMIQRELKNIQYF. The chain recombines TRBV19 with TRBJ2-4, with 8 bases fitting TRBD2. This CDR3 is 16 amino acids long. Germline lookup yields CDR1 LNHDA and CDR2 SQIVND (reference sequence). The ends lost 3 bases at V and 4 bases at J; junction bases unmatched: 8.

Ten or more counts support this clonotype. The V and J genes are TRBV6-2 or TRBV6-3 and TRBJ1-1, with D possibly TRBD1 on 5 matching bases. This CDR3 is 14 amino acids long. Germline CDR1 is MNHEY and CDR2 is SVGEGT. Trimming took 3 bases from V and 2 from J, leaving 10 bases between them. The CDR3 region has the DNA TGTGCCAGCAGTTATTACAGGACAAACACTGAAGCTTTCTTT. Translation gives CASSYYRTNTEAFF.

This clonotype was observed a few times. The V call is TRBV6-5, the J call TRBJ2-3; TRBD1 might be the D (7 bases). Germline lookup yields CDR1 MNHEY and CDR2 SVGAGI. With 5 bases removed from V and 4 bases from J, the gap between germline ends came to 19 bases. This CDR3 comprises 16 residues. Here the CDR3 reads CASSAGTQGGPDTQYF. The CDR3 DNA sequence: TGTGCCAGCAGTGCCGGGACCCAGGGGGGTCCAGATACGCAGTATTTT.

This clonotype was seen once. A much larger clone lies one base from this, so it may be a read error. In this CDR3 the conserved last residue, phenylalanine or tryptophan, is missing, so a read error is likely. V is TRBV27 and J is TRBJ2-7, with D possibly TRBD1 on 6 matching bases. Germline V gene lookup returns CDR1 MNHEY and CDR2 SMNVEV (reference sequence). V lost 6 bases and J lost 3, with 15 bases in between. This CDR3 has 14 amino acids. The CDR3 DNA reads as TGTGCCAGCAGCCAGTCAGGACAGCTCTACGAGCAGTACCTC. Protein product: CASSQSGQLYEQYL.

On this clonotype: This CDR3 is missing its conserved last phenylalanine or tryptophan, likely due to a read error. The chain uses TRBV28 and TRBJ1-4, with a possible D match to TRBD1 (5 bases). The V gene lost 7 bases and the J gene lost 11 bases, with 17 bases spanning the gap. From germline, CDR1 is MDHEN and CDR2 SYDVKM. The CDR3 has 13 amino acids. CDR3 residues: CASNGGWGGKLFL. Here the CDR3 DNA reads TGTGCCAGCAACGGTGGATGGGGGGGGAAACTGTTTCTT.

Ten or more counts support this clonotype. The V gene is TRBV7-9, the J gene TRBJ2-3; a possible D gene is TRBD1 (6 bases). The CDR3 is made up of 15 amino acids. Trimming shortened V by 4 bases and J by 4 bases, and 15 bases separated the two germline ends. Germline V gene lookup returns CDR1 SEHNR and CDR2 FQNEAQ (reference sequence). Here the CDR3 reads CASSSQLGGPDTQYF. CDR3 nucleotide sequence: TGTGCCAGCAGCTCCCAGCTTGGGGGCCCAGATACGCAGTATTTT.

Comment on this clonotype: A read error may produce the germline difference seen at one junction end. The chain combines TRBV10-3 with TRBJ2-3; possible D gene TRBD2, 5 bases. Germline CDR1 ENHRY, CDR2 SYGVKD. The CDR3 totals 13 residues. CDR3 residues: CAISVSGSDTRYF. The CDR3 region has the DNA TGTGCCATCAGTGTTTCGGGATCAGATACGCGGTATTTT.

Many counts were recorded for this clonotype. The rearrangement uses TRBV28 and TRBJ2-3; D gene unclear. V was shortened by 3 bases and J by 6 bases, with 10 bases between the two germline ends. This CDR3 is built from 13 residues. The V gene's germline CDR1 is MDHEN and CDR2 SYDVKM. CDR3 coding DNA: TGTGCCAGCAGTTTCGTGCGTTGGGATACGCAGTATTTT. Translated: CASSFVRWDTQYF.

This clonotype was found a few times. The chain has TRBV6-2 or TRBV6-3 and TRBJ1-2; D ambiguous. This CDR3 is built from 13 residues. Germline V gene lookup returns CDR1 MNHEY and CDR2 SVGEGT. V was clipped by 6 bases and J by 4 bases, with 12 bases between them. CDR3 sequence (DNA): TGTGCCAGCAGACCCGATTCAGGCTATGGCTACACCTTC. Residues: CASRPDSGYGYTF.